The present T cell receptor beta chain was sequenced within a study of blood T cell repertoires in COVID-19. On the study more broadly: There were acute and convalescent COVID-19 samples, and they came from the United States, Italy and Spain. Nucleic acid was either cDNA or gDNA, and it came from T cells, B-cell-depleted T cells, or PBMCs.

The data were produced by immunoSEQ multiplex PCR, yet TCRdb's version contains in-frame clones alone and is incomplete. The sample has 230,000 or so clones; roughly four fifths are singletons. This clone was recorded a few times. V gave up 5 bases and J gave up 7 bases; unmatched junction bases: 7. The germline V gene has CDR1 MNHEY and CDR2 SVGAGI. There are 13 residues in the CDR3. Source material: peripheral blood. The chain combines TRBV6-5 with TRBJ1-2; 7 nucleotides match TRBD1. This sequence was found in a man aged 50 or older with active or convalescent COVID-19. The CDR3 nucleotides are TGTGCCAGCAGTACCGGGACAGCGGGTGGCTACACCTTC. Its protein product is CASSTGTAGGYTF.